This T cell receptor (beta chain) emerged from a study of cytomegalovirus exposure and HLA in healthy donors (dated by TCRdb to about 2017). Background on the whole study: An earlier analysis of approximately 640 of the donors reported 250 to 300 Gb of sequence data and 100 million to 140 million unique TCR beta sequences from 150 million to 200 million T cells. An early release that covered about 600 HLA-typed donors contained approximately 300 gigabases of sequencing data and about 93 million unique TCR sequences. Of the roughly 410 genotyped donors, 65% to 90% were placed in the genetic ancestry cluster associated with self-reported Caucasian donors. The aim of the study was to test whether cataloging public T cell receptors could identify signatures of past pathogen exposure. The T cell repertoires of under 750 subjects were profiled by immunosequencing and related to cytomegalovirus serostatus. In addition to the first cohort of 666 subjects, a separate validation cohort of some 120 different subjects was used. To predict cytomegalovirus infection status, the study brought together high-throughput TCR immunosequencing, statistical association of individual TCRs with disease status, and machine learning. To study patterns of TCR occurrence, a later analysis re-analyzed previously published TCR beta repertoires from more than 550 donors and added high-resolution HLA genotyping. Rather than using new phenotypic data, the later analysis identified candidate immune exposures from TCR beta sequences and from how often those sequences occurred across donors. To decide whether each TCR beta V gene segment behaved as functional or pseudogenic, an earlier analysis of several hundred of the donors relied on high-throughput TCR beta sequencing. Donor age, sex, ethnicity and CMV serostatus were compiled alongside the repertoire data. A later genetic analysis took genome-wide SNP genotypes for about three fifths of the 666 donors and used that subset as a discovery cohort. Every repertoire in the discovery cohort had been generated on one and the same sequencing platform. HLA typing covered class I and class II loci at four-digit resolution. The number of donors typed differed by locus, with about 629-630 for A, B, C, DRB1 and DQB1, around 500 for DQA1, nearly 610 for DPA1, and some 440 for DPB1. Roughly five DR-DQ haplotypes were handled as single units for association and clustering, since linkage in the cohort was strong. Among 398 genotyped donors of the cohort, an average of around 240,000 unique TCR beta nucleotide sequences were sequenced per donor, about a sixth of them non-productive.

In total, just over 650 healthy bone marrow donors made up the cohort. At the time of sampling, all cohort members were nominally healthy, though unrecorded immune exposures were likely present. The donor was CMV seropositive and was included in the group of about 290 seropositive cohort members. A peripheral blood sample was provided by each donor, and peripheral blood mononuclear cells were used for TCR beta sequencing. The Qiagen DNeasy Blood Extraction Kit was used to extract genomic DNA from the blood cell samples. Receptor amplification or capture employed the immunoSEQ multiplex PCR assay. For the multiplex PCR, a mixture combining 60 forward primers for TCR Vbeta segments and 13 reverse primers for TCR Jbeta segments was used. The CDR3 region of rearranged TCR beta genes was amplified from genomic DNA by a multiplex PCR assay. The Illumina HiSeq System was used to sequence the amplified TCR beta libraries as 87-base-pair reads. In the source study's methods: A later analysis counted tens of millions of unique TCR beta chains across the 550 to 750 repertoires, and 9.5 million to 11 million of these chains were shared by at least two donors. Raw reads were error-corrected and collapsed into unique sequences with a nearest-neighbor algorithm that merged closely related sequences to remove PCR and sequencing errors. V, D and J gene segments were assigned by aligning CDR3 sequences to IMGT reference sequences. For a sequence to be retained, a match of at least six nucleotides to both a V gene segment and a J gene segment was required. Rearrangements were called productive when the CDR3 lacked stop codons and stayed in frame with V and J; all others were non-productive. Following IMGT convention, CDR3 was defined as the stretch from the second conserved V-encoded cysteine up to the conserved J-encoded phenylalanine. In an earlier analysis of around 540 of the donors, sequences lacking an unambiguous match to a single V gene segment were excluded. An earlier analysis of 500 to 700 of the donors classified V segments as functional when productive rearrangements were above 56.7% and as segregating when the standard deviation between donors was above 5%. A statistical classification framework was built to diagnose cytomegalovirus status from the catalog of TCR beta chain sequences. In a later analysis, TCR nucleotide sequences were compared against IMGT/GENE-DB human TR gene sequences so that V and J genes could be assigned. The TCRdist pipeline was used in a later analysis to assign CDR3 sequences and most-parsimonious VDJ recombination scenarios. A later analysis defined each TCR beta chain by its CDR3 amino acid sequence plus V-gene family, and excluded reads lacking a unique V-gene family. To address suspected cross-contamination and a sequencing artifact, a later analysis removed a few hundred highly shared, low-generation-probability nucleotide sequences. A later analysis calculated a clonal expansion index for each public chain from normalized within-repertoire ranks of inferred template counts. Generation probabilities in a later analysis came from a VDJ recombination model fitted to out-of-frame rearrangements, and those results were checked against IGoR. A later analysis scored TCR-TCR, TCR-HLA and TCR-CMV co-occurrence with hypergeometric tests, applying a repertoire-size bias correction to TCR pairs. In a later analysis, false discovery rates were estimated by permuting HLA or CMV assignments 20 times. In a later analysis, co-occurring TCRs were grouped with DBSCAN, and TCRdist sequence similarity was added when clustering was performed within HLA-allele-positive subsets. Repertoires with fewer than 30,000 or more than 120,000 public chains were left out of co-occurrence clustering, as were a handful of repertoires with anomalous nucleotide sharing. Sourced from immuneACCESS, this table was stored by TCRdb with only in-frame sequences that have V and J called. A share of the clones is absent; for the studies checked, an unresolved V gene accounts for under half, and the remainder has no known explanation. V, J and clone size derive from that table, while D and trimming were established from the DNA sequence. For this sample there are some 140,000 clones; less than 80% appear just once. Around 10% of the sample lies in the top ten.

Remarks on this clone: There is no known antigen for this receptor. There are no base qualities to consult, and no much larger clone falls within one base.

Counted from cysteine to phenylalanine, this CDR3 has 15 amino acids. Of all the DNA, just the CDR3 is kept, 45 bases in frame from base 1. The germline V gene supplies CDR1 SGHTA and CDR2 FQGNSA. V is trimmed back by 2 bases and J by 0 bases, and the junction contains 2 bases that no gene match accounts for. Study-wide conclusions, independent of this receptor: The authors suggested that the approach could potentially be extended to other disease states and immunological phenotypes. Specific HLA alleles were associated with 15,000 to 20,000 TCR beta sequences at a false discovery rate of 0.05 in a later analysis. A further reported finding was that TCR beta sequences accurately predicted the HLA-A and HLA-B alleles for most subjects in the first cohort. Broadly in line with IMGT annotations, most TCR beta V segments showed up in productive rearrangements about 87% or about 30% of the time in an earlier analysis of approximately 640 of the donors. Assigning TCR associations to individual alleles was difficult when HLA alleles, especially DR and DQ, strongly co-occurred. In the study, 150 to 200 TCR beta chains were listed as associated with cytomegalovirus. Because counts were too low, roughly 18 rarely observed V segments, including chromosome 9 orphons, were left out of the earlier analysis of about 500 of the donors. Some IMGT-functional V segments, including TRBV6-2 and TRBV6-3, could not be told apart with the 87-base-pair reads, so those segments were excluded. In a later analysis, HLA-associated TCR beta chains were found to be more clonally expanded and to have lower generation probabilities than equally common non-associated chains. A later analysis found that most CMV-associated TCR beta chains appeared HLA-restricted, with HLA associations seemingly driven largely by CMV exposure. Correlated functional status among segregating V segments might reflect linkage disequilibrium, but an unknown experimental factor could not be ruled out. HLA typing was unavailable for some donors at each locus, so association tests used only the typed subset. CMV serostatus was the only immune exposure information available for the cohort. A cluster of highly shared sequence variants was judged likely to be a technical artifact of the sequencing pipeline. Several of the top co-occurrence clusters appeared to be linked to parvovirus B19, influenza, CMV and Epstein-Barr virus, according to a later analysis. Presence/absence analyses assumed roughly uniform sequencing depth across donors, an assumption that may not hold. A later genetic analysis associated a missense DCLRE1C variant with V-gene and J-gene trimming of TCR beta chains, and an independent cohort replicated the association. The classifier was reported to diagnose cytomegalovirus status with high specificity and sensitivity in both the original cohort and the validation cohort. In a later analysis, the rate of TCR association differed among HLA loci, with DRB1 alleles having the most associated TCRs and HLA-C alleles having the fewest. Three of the identified cytomegalovirus-associated TCR beta chains were confirmed in vitro to be specific for cytomegalovirus antigens. Only TCR beta chains were sequenced in this cohort, and the absence of alpha or paired-chain data limited detectable features. In a later genetic analysis, fewer N-insertions in productive TCRs were reported among donors in an Asian-associated ancestry cluster than the roughly 640-donor mean. Most TCR sequences were observed very rarely across donors, whereas some public TCRs were present in many individuals.

Source material: PBMCs. The chain is made from TRBV7-2 and TRBJ2-7; a stretch of 9 junction bases matches TRBD1. The TCR comes from a woman aged 45-65 years in good health and CMV-seropositive. The nucleotides read TGTGCCAGCAGCTTAAGGACAGGGGTCTCCTACGAGCAGTACTTC. Protein translation: CASSLRTGVSYEQYF.